This T cell receptor (beta chain) was profiled in a study of neurological immune-mediated disorders. With 10-nucleotide random UMIs included, cDNA was synthesized by 5'RACE. TCRdb independently ran MiXCR on the 5' RACE reads; one entry per CDR3 protein. The table lists some 89,000 distinct CDR3 sequences, 4.3% of them singletons. For this clonotype: Its antigen remains unidentified.

V shed 2 bases and J 6 bases; nucleotides not matched to a gene: 8. The CDR3 is made up of 16 amino acids. Regarding the study as a whole: Multiple sclerosis patients had less TCR clonal expansion than even healthy controls, unlike HTLV-1-associated myelopathy. The phylogenetic placement of 18 of 34 multiple sclerosis patients' repertoires in one related-CDR3 cluster constitutes a possible signature.

Noted time point: longitudinal time-point 3. Source material was 2 million unsorted PBMCs, stored at -80 °C in RNAlater. The rearrangement uses TRBV12-3 or TRBV12-4 and TRBJ2-7, with TRBD1 matching over 12 bases. The sample consisted of PBMCs. The sequence was obtained from an older woman with multiple sclerosis. In DNA, the CDR3 is TGTGCCAGCAGTTTACCCGGGACAGGGGGCTTGGGCGAGCAGTACTTC. The encoded protein is CASSLPGTGGLGEQYF.